This record looks at one TCR beta chain sequence and its context. Its antigen remains unidentified. It has no much larger one-base neighbor in the sample; base qualities were not kept. TCRbeta CDR3 regions were amplified from genomic DNA using the immunoSEQ Assay, a bias-controlled multiplex PCR. Concerning the study's data processing: Within the assay, amplification of reference gene primers was used to estimate how many nucleated cells each sample contained. To quantify the absolute abundance of each unique TCRbeta CDR3 rearrangement, sequence reads were collapsed and filtered. For each sample, productive Simpson clonality was calculated as the square root of Simpson's diversity index across productive rearrangements. The table was pulled from immuneACCESS by TCRdb, which kept in-frame rearrangements only. Such tables lose some clones; where checked, under half of the loss comes from unresolved V genes, and the rest has no known cause. V and J calls and clone size are those listed in that table; D and trimming were worked out from the DNA. The sample table shows 300,000 to 400,000 clones, and roughly 85% are seen once. 4% to 5% of the sample rests with the top ten.

The sample comes from a study of blood T cell repertoires in COVID-19 (TCRdb year 2020). Context from the whole study: Samples from collaborators originated in the United States, Italy and Spain and spanned both the acute and convalescent phases of COVID-19. Sample metadata almost always included a de-identified subject ID, COVID-19 status, age in years and sex. Samples came from the ongoing ImmuneRACE study (first 160 participants) plus 1,254 subjects from 6 global collaborators. Deeply sampled blood TCRbeta repertoires from subjects exposed to, actively infected with, or recovered from COVID-19 were included in the dataset. The prospective study material was composed of cDNA or gDNA derived from T cells, B-cell-depleted T cells, or PBMCs. The repertoires were released in a freely available public database meant as a resource for research on the immune response to SARS-CoV-2. Where available, HLA class I and class II types were taken from metadata supplied by the sample provider and were not determined by assay-based typing. What the work shows at the level of the full study, not this receptor alone: How much clinical and demographic metadata was included differed by source and by participant, and the metadata was provided uncurated.

Including cysteine and phenylalanine, the CDR3 has 13 amino acids. Only the CDR3 DNA stays, 39 bases, in frame from base 1. The germline V gene (reference sequence) provides CDR1 MNHEY and CDR2 SMNVEV. The V end loses 5 bases and the J end loses 9 bases, and a stretch of 14 bases separates them. In the prospective study, participants were roughly 18 to 100 years old, resided in about two dozen geographic areas of the United States, and were enrolled through a virtual design. In the prospective study, cohorts were assigned on the basis of participant-reported clinical history obtained from a screening survey and a study questionnaire. In the prospective study, mobile phlebotomists collected whole blood, serum and a nasopharyngeal or oropharyngeal swab from each participant. Additional blood draws and questionnaires over an approximately 2-month period could optionally be provided by prospective study participants. Blood samples from the prospective study were shipped frozen or at room temperature prior to DNA extraction.

The material sequenced was PBMCs or T cells enriched from blood (not recorded which). The source is a woman aged 40 to 50 with acute COVID-19. The chain couples TRBV27 to TRBJ2-1; tentative D gene TRBD2, with 5 bases matching. The DNA sequence reads TGTGCCAGCAGTAGACTATCCCAGCTTGAGCAGTTCTTC. Translation gives CASSRLSQLEQFF.